This TCR beta chain is drawn from a study of Ad26.COV2.S vaccination and SARS-CoV-2 variants. As for the study in general: Donor had been placed in the Ad26.COV2.S arm of the COV1001 trial.

Concerning this clone: Its antigen is undetermined.

The germline CDR1 and CDR2 sequences are KGHDR and SFDVKD. V lost 4 bases and J lost 5; bases outside the gene matches: 7. The CDR3 has 15 residues. Sequenced by immunoSEQ multiplex PCR; TCRdb stores in-frame clones only, minus some. The sample consists of around 400,000 clones, more than 80% of them appearing once. Study-level points and caveats: Quantification of TCR breadth and depth may have yielded underestimates of total T cell responses.

Treatment meaning: some 20 received Ad26.COV2.S at low or high dose, single or two shots; a few received placebo; per-sample allocation not given. After the first vaccine or placebo injection, samples were drawn on day 63. Vaccination employed an Ad26 vector expressing the Wuhan-strain SARS-CoV-2 spike. This sequence was found in a person between 18 and 65 years old who received the Ad26.COV2.S COVID-19 vaccine or a placebo. The chain recombines TRBV24-1 with TRBJ2-5, with 9 bases matching TRBD1. Specimen: peripheral blood, collected in a trial of Ad26.COV2.S vaccine versus placebo. For the CDR3, the DNA is TGTGCCACCAGTGAAACCGGGACAGGGCGGGAGACCCAGTACTTC. Its protein product is CATSETGTGRETQYF.